The 7 T cell receptor beta chains in this list originate from one sample, sequenced in a study of beta chain features in type 1 diabetes. As every portion of the isolated RNA was reverse transcribed, the sequencing read expressed TCRB transcripts. Repertoires were generated with immunoSEQ multiplex PCR, while TCRdb's copy carries only in-frame clones and drops some. Of approximately 330,000 clones in the sample, 9.5% to 12% were seen once. The sequencing sample was made of naive CD4+ T cells from blood. These receptors originate from a woman under 40 in good health.

The chain carries TRBV7-9 and TRBJ2-7; 11 bases fit TRBD2. V dropped 1 base and J dropped 6; count of bases not matched to a gene: 5. Germline CDR1 reads SEHNR; CDR2 reads FQNEAQ (reference sequence). This CDR3 contains 15 residues. In nucleotides, the CDR3 is TGTGCCAGCAGCTTAGGACTAGCGGGGACTGGCGAGCAGTACTTC. Translating it yields CASSLGLAGTGEQYF. Full variable domain (remainder filled in from reference TRBV7-9 and TRBJ2-7): DTGVSQNPRHKITKRGQNVTFRCDPISEHNRLYWYRQTLGQGPEFLTYFQNEAQLEKSRLLSDRFSAERPKGSFSTLEIQRTEQGDSAMYLCASSLGLAGTGEQYFGPGTRLTVT.

On this clone: The sample contains more than one DNA sequence encoding this CDR3. V gene TRBV5-1 combines with J gene TRBJ2-3; unclear D gene. V was trimmed by 1 base and J by 0 bases, leaving 6 bases between them. There are 14 residues in the CDR3. CDR1 and CDR2 from the germline V gene are SGHRS and YFSETQ. The CDR3 DNA reads as TGCGCCAGCAGCTTGTCCAGTAGCACAGATACGCAGTATTTT. It is translated as CASSLSSSTDTQYF.

The chain employs TRBV18 and TRBJ2-3; the D gene is possibly TRBD2 (5 bases). The CDR3 is made up of 13 amino acids. Between the trimmed V and J ends, which lost 8 bases and 0 bases, there was a span of 9 bases. CDR1 KGHSH and CDR2 LQKENI come from the germline V gene. CDR3: CASERSSTDTQYF. In DNA form, the CDR3 reads TGTGCCAGCGAGCGGTCTAGCACAGATACGCAGTATTTT. The full variable domain, rest sourced from reference TRBV18 and TRBJ2-3, is NAGVMQNPRHLVRRRGQEARLRCSPMKGHSHVYWYRQLPEEGLKFMVYLQKENIIDESGMPKERFSAEFPKEGPSILRIQQVVRGDSAAYFCASERSSTDTQYFGPGTRLTVL.

This sequence joins TRBV4-3 and TRBJ2-7; TRBD1 matches 8 bases. J lost 3 bases, V lost 2 bases, and 6 bases had no gene match. The germline V gene encodes CDR1 LGHNA and CDR2 YSLEER. The CDR3 spans 15 residues. In DNA form, the CDR3 reads TGCGCCAGCAGCCAACCAGGACAGGGATTCTACGAGCAGTACTTC. Encoded protein: CASSQPGQGFYEQYF.

This clone has a handful of counts. The chain joins TRBV11-2 to TRBJ2-7; TRBD2 matches at 9 bases. Trimming removed 5 bases from V and 3 bases from J; junction bases left unmatched: 8. This CDR3 region has 15 residues. The germline V gene encodes CDR1 SGHAT and CDR2 FQNNGV. CDR3: CASSTGASGVYEQYF. CDR3 sequence (DNA): TGTGCCAGCAGCACGGGGGCTAGCGGGGTCTACGAGCAGTACTTC.

The J gene is TRBJ1-1, the V gene TRBV19; no clear D. The germline V gene encodes CDR1 LNHDA and CDR2 SQIVND (reference sequence). V was trimmed by 3 bases and J by 5 bases, leaving 4 bases between them. This CDR3 is 11 amino acids long. The CDR3 DNA is TGTGCCAGTAGTATGCGAACTGAAGCTTTCTTT. It is translated as CASSMRTEAFF.

Only a few counts were recorded for this clone. The CDR3 region is CASSLPDQETQYF. CDR3 in DNA: TGTGCCAGCAGCTTACCAGACCAAGAGACCCAGTACTTC. The rearrangement links TRBV7-9 to TRBJ2-5; D is undetermined. Deletions cut 2 bases from V and 0 bases from J, with 4 bases between. Germline CDR1 is SEHNR and CDR2 is FQNEAQ (reference sequence). The CDR3 extends over 13 amino acids.